A selection of T cell receptor beta chains follows, all from one sample in a study of CD8+CD57+ T cells in acquired aplastic anemia. A single record per CDR3 protein comes from TCRdb applying MiXCR to the reads. The repertoire consists of about 200,000 distinct CDR3 sequences, with around three fifths occurring once and the leading ten covering about 60%. Sample: sorted CD4+, CD8+, or CD8+CD57+ T cells (not recorded which) from PBMCs. All receptors derive from a human donor with aplastic anemia. The CDR3 runs from the conserved cysteine through the conserved F or W. A D gene is named only where the DNA matches it firmly. The size field is filled for only some rows; it gives once, few, many or a size class.

v_gene	len	d_gene	j_gene	abundance	CDR3aa	CDR3nt
TRBV20-1	15	TRBD1	TRBJ2-7	NA	CSARDLRQGFHEQYF	TGCAGTGCTAGAGATCTGAGACAGGGGTTCCACGAGCAGTACTTC
TRBV7-2	15	TRBD2	TRBJ2-1	NA	CASSPSGGGYNEQFF	TGTGCCAGCAGCCCTAGCGGGGGGGGATACAATGAGCAGTTCTTC
TRBV7-9	18	TRBD2	TRBJ2-7	NA	CASSSSGTSGSRTYEQYF	TGTGCCAGCAGCTCTTCCGGGACTAGCGGGAGTCGTACCTACGAGCAGTACTTC
TRBV10-3	10	NA	TRBJ2-7	few	CAVATYEQYF	TGTGCCGTCGCGACCTACGAGCAGTACTTC
TRBV4-1	13	NA	TRBJ2-3	NA	CASSLGRTDTQYF	TGTGCCAGCAGCTTGGGAAGGACAGATACGCAGTATTTT
TRBV7-9	13	TRBD1	TRBJ1-1	many	CAITTGYGTEAFF	TGTGCCATCACGACAGGGTATGGGACTGAAGCTTTCTTT
TRBV11-3	15	NA	TRBJ2-2	NA	CASSLDPGVPGELFF	TGTGCCAGCAGCTTGGACCCCGGAGTTCCCGGGGAGCTGTTTTTT
TRBV7-3	15	NA	TRBJ2-3	NA	CASSLMPGGTDTQYF	TGTGCCAGCAGCTTAATGCCAGGGGGCACAGATACGCAGTATTTT
TRBV20-1	15	TRBD2	TRBJ2-3	few	CSAPVLAGGVDTQYF	TGCAGTGCCCCAGTTCTAGCGGGGGGGGTAGATACGCAGTATTTT
TRBV7-3	13	NA	TRBJ1-1	NA	CASSLDLGTEAFF	TGTGCCAGCAGCTTAGACCTTGGAACTGAAGCTTTCTTT
TRBV5-1	14	TRBD1	TRBJ1-1	NA	CASSIGQGPPEAFF	TGCGCCAGCAGCATCGGACAGGGTCCACCTGAAGCTTTCTTT
TRBV7-3	21	TRBD2	TRBJ2-3	NA	CASSFGLAGGTGVFGTDTQYF	TGTGCCAGCAGCTTTGGACTAGCGGGGGGGACAGGGGTTTTTGGCACAGATACGCAGTATTTT
TRBV24-1	14	NA	TRBJ1-5	once	CATSDLDSDQPQHF	TGTGCCACCAGTGATCTGGACAGCGATCAGCCCCAGCATTTT
TRBV5-1	17	NA	TRBJ2-6	NA	CASSLVAGSSGANVLTF	TGCGCCAGCAGCTTGGTGGCAGGGAGTTCTGGGGCCAACGTCCTGACTTTC
TRBV7-8	13	NA	TRBJ1-1	NA	CASSFQSFPEAFF	TGTGCCAGCAGCTTCCAATCATTCCCTGAAGCTTTCTTT
TRBV20-1	13	TRBD1	TRBJ2-7	many	CSAAGTDAYEQYF	TGCAGTGCTGCCGGGACAGATGCCTACGAGCAGTACTTC
TRBV7-9	14	NA	TRBJ2-4	NA	CASSLSPGVDIQYF	TGTGCCAGCAGCTTAAGCCCAGGTGTAGACATTCAGTACTTC
TRBV7-3	14	NA	TRBJ2-3	NA	CASSLGVGTDTQYF	TGTGCCAGCAGCTTAGGGGTAGGCACAGATACGCAGTATTTT
TRBV6-2/TRBV6-3	13	NA	TRBJ2-7	NA	CASRAGGGHEQYF	TGTGCCAGCAGGGCAGGTGGGGGCCACGAGCAGTACTTC
TRBV7-2	15	NA	TRBJ2-5	NA	CASSLGGGGRETQYF	TGTGCCAGCAGCTTAGGAGGAGGGGGGCGAGAGACCCAGTACTTC
TRBV2	14	NA	TRBJ2-6	NA	CASSDRAGANVLTF	TGTGCCAGCAGTGACAGGGCTGGGGCCAACGTCCTGACTTTC
TRBV20-1	15	TRBD1	TRBJ2-7	few	CSATPTQGAAYEQYF	TGCAGTGCTACGCCCACACAGGGGGCGGCATACGAGCAGTACTTC
TRBV9	18	TRBD2	TRBJ2-3	NA	CASSARSGGARNTDTQYF	TGTGCCAGCAGCGCCAGGAGCGGGGGGGCCCGAAACACAGATACGCAGTATTTT
TRBV5-1	15	NA	TRBJ2-7	NA	CASSRGTVDSYEQYF	TGCGCCAGCAGCCGCGGGACGGTCGATTCCTACGAGCAGTACTTC
TRBV19	15	NA	TRBJ2-5	NA	CASSIISGGRETQYF	TGTGCCAGTAGTATTATTTCGGGTGGTCGAGAGACCCAGTACTTC
TRBV7-3	16	TRBD1	TRBJ2-2	NA	CASSPPPDRGYGELFF	TGTGCCAGCAGCCCGCCCCCCGACAGGGGTTATGGGGAGCTGTTTTTT
TRBV20-1	11	NA	TRBJ2-1	few	CSARLGGEQFF	TGCAGTGCTAGACTAGGCGGCGAGCAGTTCTTC
TRBV10-3	13	NA	TRBJ1-2	NA	CAISEDRRGGYTF	TGTGCCATCAGTGAGGACAGACGGGGTGGCTACACCTTC
TRBV15	14	NA	TRBJ2-2	few	CATSRNQGTGELFF	TGTGCCACCAGCAGAAACCAGGGTACTGGGGAGCTGTTTTTT
TRBV19	17	NA	TRBJ1-6	NA	CASSIGPGHRSNSPLHF	TGTGCCAGTAGTATTGGTCCGGGGCACCGGAGTAATTCACCCCTCCACTTT
TRBV25-1	12	NA	TRBJ2-2	once	CASRTYSGELFF	TGTGCCAGCAGGACATACTCCGGGGAGCTGTTTTTT
TRBV27	15	NA	TRBJ1-1	NA	CASSSRSAVNTEAFF	TGTGCCAGCAGCTCCCGTTCTGCGGTGAACACTGAAGCTTTCTTT
TRBV2	12	NA	TRBJ2-7	NA	CASKDSYSEQYF	TGTGCCAGCAAAGACAGTTACTCCGAGCAGTACTTC
TRBV20-1	13	NA	TRBJ1-2	NA	CSAELPTDYGYTF	TGCAGTGCGGAGCTCCCGACGGACTATGGCTACACCTTC
TRBV6-1	16	TRBD2	TRBJ2-3	NA	CASSGASGGAPDTQYF	TGTGCCAGCAGTGGTGCTAGCGGGGGGGCCCCAGATACGCAGTATTTT
TRBV16	15	NA	TRBJ2-7	once	CASSFESAPLYEQYF	TGTGCCAGCAGTTTTGAGTCGGCACCTCTCTACGAGCAGTACTTC
TRBV5-4	12	TRBD1	TRBJ2-7	NA	CAGSWTGDEQYF	TGTGCCGGCAGCTGGACAGGGGACGAGCAGTACTTC
TRBV7-9	16	TRBD1	TRBJ2-1	NA	CASSSTDRASRSEQFF	TGTGCCAGCAGCTCGACGGACAGGGCGTCGAGAAGTGAGCAGTTCTTC
TRBV6-6	15	TRBD1	TRBJ2-7	NA	CASSYGQGATYEQYF	TGTGCCAGCAGTTACGGACAGGGGGCCACCTACGAGCAGTACTTC
TRBV4-2	15	TRBD2	TRBJ2-3	NA	CASSRTSETTDTQYF	TGTGCCAGCAGCCGGACTAGCGAGACCACAGATACGCAGTATTTT
TRBV7-9	16	TRBD2	TRBJ2-5	NA	CASSLGAAGKGETQYF	TGTGCCAGCAGCTTAGGCGCAGCGGGGAAAGGGGAGACCCAGTACTTC
TRBV24-1	13	NA	TRBJ1-4	NA	CATSGGPGEKLFF	TGTGCCACCAGCGGAGGGCCCGGTGAAAAACTGTTTTTT
TRBV7-2	14	NA	TRBJ2-7	NA	CASSLAPGPYEQYF	TGTGCCAGCAGCTTAGCGCCAGGCCCCTACGAGCAGTACTTC
TRBV30	11	NA	TRBJ2-7	many	CAWSQNYEQYF	TGTGCCTGGAGTCAGAACTACGAGCAGTACTTC
TRBV3-1	12	NA	TRBJ2-1	NA	CASSQTQNEQFF	TGTGCCAGCAGCCAGACACAAAATGAGCAGTTCTTC
TRBV9	13	NA	TRBJ2-2	few	CASSPAITGELFF	TGTGCCAGCAGCCCAGCCATTACCGGGGAGCTGTTTTTT
TRBV15	16	NA	TRBJ2-7	NA	CATSRDGQGRSYEQYF	TGTGCCACCAGCAGAGATGGGCAGGGTAGGTCCTACGAGCAGTACTTC
TRBV11-2	13	NA	TRBJ2-5	NA	CASSAQLGETQYF	TGTGCCAGCAGCGCCCAGTTGGGAGAGACCCAGTACTTC
TRBV20-1	14	TRBD1	TRBJ2-5	NA	CSAWRTGGLETQYF	TGCAGTGCTTGGAGAACAGGGGGGCTCGAGACCCAGTACTTC
TRBV30	14	NA	TRBJ1-2	few	CAWSFGVGGYGYTF	TGTGCCTGGAGTTTTGGAGTCGGCGGCTATGGCTACACCTTC
TRBV5-1	14	NA	TRBJ1-4	NA	CASSPTPTNEKLFF	TGCGCCAGCAGCCCGACACCAACTAATGAAAAACTGTTTTTT
TRBV2	15	NA	TRBJ1-2	NA	CASSEAFSGVDGYTF	TGTGCCAGCAGTGAAGCGTTTTCCGGGGTGGATGGCTACACCTTC
TRBV29-1	16	NA	TRBJ2-3	NA	CSVVVDPGPGTDTQYF	TGCAGCGTTGTCGTGGACCCGGGACCAGGCACAGATACGCAGTATTTT
TRBV9	13	NA	TRBJ2-1	NA	CASSGRGWNEQFF	TGTGCCAGCAGCGGCAGGGGTTGGAATGAGCAGTTCTTC